This T cell receptor (beta chain) was sequenced in a study of blood T cell repertoires in COVID-19. Study at large: Sites across the United States, Italy and Spain contributed samples from acute and convalescent COVID-19. PBMCs, B-cell-depleted T cells, or T cells were the source of the cDNA or gDNA that made up the material.

V lost 2 bases and J 2 bases, leaving 11 bases between the germline ends. The CDR3 contains 15 residues. From germline, CDR1 is SGHRS and CDR2 YFSETQ. In the study's own analysis: Quantification of nucleated cells was approximated via reference gene primer amplification. Clones were sequenced by immunoSEQ multiplex PCR, and TCRdb holds only the in-frame ones, with some missing. The V and J calls and clone size are taken from that table; D and trimming were inferred from the DNA. Here the sample spans about 240,000 clones, around 85% being singletons. A remark on this clone: Other DNA sequences in the sample encode the same CDR3.

This TCR derives from a woman older than 75 with acute or convalescent COVID-19. The rearrangement joins TRBV5-1 to TRBJ2-1; TRBD1 is a possible D gene (5 bases). The sequenced sample was peripheral blood. In DNA form, the CDR3 reads TGCGCCAGCAGCTTTCGGCAGGGCGCCTACAATGAGCAGTTCTTC. Protein: CASSFRQGAYNEQFF.